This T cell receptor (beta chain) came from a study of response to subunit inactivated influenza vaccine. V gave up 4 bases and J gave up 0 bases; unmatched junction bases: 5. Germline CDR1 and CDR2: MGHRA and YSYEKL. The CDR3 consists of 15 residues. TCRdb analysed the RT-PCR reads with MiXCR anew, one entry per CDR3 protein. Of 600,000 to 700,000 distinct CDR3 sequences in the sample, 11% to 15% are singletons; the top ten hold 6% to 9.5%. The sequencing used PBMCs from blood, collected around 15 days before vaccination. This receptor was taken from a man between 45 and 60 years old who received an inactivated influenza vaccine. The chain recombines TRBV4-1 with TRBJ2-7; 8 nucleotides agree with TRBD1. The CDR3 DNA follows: TGCGCCAGCAGCCCGACAGGGGTCCTCTCCTACGAGCAGTACTTC. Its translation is CASSPTGVLSYEQYF.